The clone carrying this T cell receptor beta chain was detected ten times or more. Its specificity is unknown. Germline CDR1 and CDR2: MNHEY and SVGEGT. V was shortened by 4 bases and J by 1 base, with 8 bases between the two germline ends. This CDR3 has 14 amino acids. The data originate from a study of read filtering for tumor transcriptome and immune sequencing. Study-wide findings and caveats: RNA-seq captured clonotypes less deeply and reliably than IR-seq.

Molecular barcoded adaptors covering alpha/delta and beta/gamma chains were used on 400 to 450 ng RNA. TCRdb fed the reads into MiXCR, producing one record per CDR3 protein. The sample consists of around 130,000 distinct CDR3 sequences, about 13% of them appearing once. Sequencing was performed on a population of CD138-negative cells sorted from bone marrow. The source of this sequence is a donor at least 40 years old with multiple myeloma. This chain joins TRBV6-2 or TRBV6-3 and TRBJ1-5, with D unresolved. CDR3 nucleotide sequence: TGTGCCAGCAGTTCCGACTACAGCAATCAGCCCCAGCATTTT. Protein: CASSSDYSNQPQHF.